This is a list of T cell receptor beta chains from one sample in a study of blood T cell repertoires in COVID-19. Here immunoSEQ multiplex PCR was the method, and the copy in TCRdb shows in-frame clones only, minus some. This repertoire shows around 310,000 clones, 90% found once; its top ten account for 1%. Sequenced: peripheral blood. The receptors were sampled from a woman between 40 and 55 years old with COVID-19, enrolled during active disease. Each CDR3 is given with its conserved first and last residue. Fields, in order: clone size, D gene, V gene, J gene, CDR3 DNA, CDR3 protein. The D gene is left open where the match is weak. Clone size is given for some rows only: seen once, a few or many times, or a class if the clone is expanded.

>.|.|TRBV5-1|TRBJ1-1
TGCGCCAGCAGCTCTGACAGACAGAACACTGAAGCTTTCTTT
CASSSDRQNTEAFF
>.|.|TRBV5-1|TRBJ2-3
TGCGCCAGCAGCTCCGGGACTTCCACAGATACGCAGTATTTT
CASSSGTSTDTQYF
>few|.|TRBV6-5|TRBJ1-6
TGTGCCAGCAGTCCCGGGAGGGAGGGATCACCCCTCCACTTT
CASSPGREGSPLHF
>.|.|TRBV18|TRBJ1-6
TGTGCCAGCTCACCACTCGACACCGGACCGGGACTGAAGAATTCACCCCTCCACTTT
CASSPLDTGPGLKNSPLHF
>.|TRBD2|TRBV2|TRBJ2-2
TGTGCCAGCAACGGACTAGCGGGAGCGGGCACCGGGGAGCTGTTTTTT
CASNGLAGAGTGELFF
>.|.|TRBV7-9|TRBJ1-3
TGTGCCAGCAGCCCCGTCGGGACAAGAGGAAACACCATATATTTT
CASSPVGTRGNTIYF
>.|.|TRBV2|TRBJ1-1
TGTGCCAGCAGTGTCGCCCCGGGGACTGAAGCTTTCTTT
CASSVAPGTEAFF
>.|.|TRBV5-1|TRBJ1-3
TGCGCCAGCAGCTTGGGGGGAGGAGGTGGAAACACCATATATTTT
CASSLGGGGGNTIYF
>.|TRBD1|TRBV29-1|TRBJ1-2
TGCAGCGTTGAAGCGGGCAGGGGGTGGGCTGGCTACACCTTC
CSVEAGRGWAGYTF
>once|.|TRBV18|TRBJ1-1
TGTGCCAGCTCTCCTGTACATCTGAACACTGAAGCTTTCTTT
CASSPVHLNTEAFF
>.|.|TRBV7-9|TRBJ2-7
TGTGCCAGCAGCTTAGGACAGGAATTAATCGAGCAGTACTTC
CASSLGQELIEQYF
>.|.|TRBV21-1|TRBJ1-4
TGTGCCAGCAGCAAAGCCCCGGACAGGGAAACTAATGAAAAACTGTTTTTT
CASSKAPDRETNEKLFF
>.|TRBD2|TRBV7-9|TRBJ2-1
TGTGCCAGCAGCTTAGGTTATTCGACTAGCGGGAGTAGAAATGAGCAGTTCTTC
CASSLGYSTSGSRNEQFF
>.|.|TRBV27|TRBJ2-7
TGTGCCAGCAGTTTACAAAGACAGGCCCACGAGCAGTACTTC
CASSLQRQAHEQYF
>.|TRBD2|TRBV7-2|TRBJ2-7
TGTGCCAGCAGCGGGACTAGCGGGTCGGGCGAGCAGTACTTC
CASSGTSGSGEQYF
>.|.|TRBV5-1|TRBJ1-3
TGCGCCAGCAGCCTCACAGGAGTTGGAAACACCATATATTTT
CASSLTGVGNTIYF
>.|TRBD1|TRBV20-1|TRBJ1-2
TGCAGTGCTAGTGACAGGGACATCTATGGCTACACCTTC
CSASDRDIYGYTF
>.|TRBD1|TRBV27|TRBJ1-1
TGTGCCAGCAGTTTCTACAGGGGGCGAGAAGCTTTCTTT
CASSFYRGREAFF
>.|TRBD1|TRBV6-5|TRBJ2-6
TGTGCCAGCAGCGGGACAGGGTCTGGGGCCAACGTCCTGACTTTC
CASSGTGSGANVLTF
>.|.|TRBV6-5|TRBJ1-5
TGTGCCAGCAGTCCGGGACAACATAGCAATCAGCCCCAGCATTTT
CASSPGQHSNQPQHF
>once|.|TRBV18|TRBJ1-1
TGTGCCAGCTCTCCGGGATCTGGCACTGAAGCTTTCTTT
CASSPGSGTEAFF
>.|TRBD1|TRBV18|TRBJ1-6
TGTGCCAGCTCACCCAAGGACAGGACTAATTCACCCCTCCACTTT
CASSPKDRTNSPLHF
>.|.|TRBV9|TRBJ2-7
TGTGCCAGCAGCGTAGCCGGAGGGGGGGCTGGCTCCTACGAGCAGTACTTC
CASSVAGGGAGSYEQYF
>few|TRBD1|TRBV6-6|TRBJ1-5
TGTGCCAGCAGTGGCTTGACAGGGTTCAATCAGCCCCAGCATTTT
CASSGLTGFNQPQHF
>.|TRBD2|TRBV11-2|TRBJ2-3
TGTGCCAGCAGCTTCCTAGCGGGGAGCACAGATACGCAGTATTTT
CASSFLAGSTDTQYF
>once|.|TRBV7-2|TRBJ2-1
TGTGCCAGCAGCTCCATAGCCTTCTCCTACAATGAGCAGTTCTTC
CASSSIAFSYNEQFF
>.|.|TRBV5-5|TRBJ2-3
TGTGCCAGCAGATTGGGCGTTAGCCGGGTGTATTTT
CASRLGVSRVYF
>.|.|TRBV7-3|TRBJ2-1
TGTGCCAGCAGCTTAGCCAGTCCGAACAATGAGCAGTTCTTC
CASSLASPNNEQFF
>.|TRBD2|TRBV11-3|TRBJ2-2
TGTGCCAGCAGCTTACGTAGCGGGAGTGGGACGGGGGAGCTGTTTTTT
CASSLRSGSGTGELFF
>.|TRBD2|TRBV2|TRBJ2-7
TGTGCCAGCTCCAGGGGACTAGCGGCTTACGAGCAGTACTTC
CASSRGLAAYEQYF
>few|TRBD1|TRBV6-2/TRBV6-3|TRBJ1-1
TGTGCCAGCAGCTGGACAGGAGGGACTGAAGCTTTCTTT
CASSWTGGTEAFF
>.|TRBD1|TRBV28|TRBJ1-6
TGTGCCTCAGAGCACACGGGGACAGGGGATTCACCCCTCCACTTT
CASEHTGTGDSPLHF
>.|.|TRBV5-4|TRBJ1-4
TGTGCCAGCAGCATCGGGACACTTGCAACTAATGAAAAACTGTTTTTT
CASSIGTLATNEKLFF
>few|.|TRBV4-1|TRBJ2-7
TGCGCCAGCAGCCAGGGGCCTGCTACTCCCTACGAGCAGTACTTC
CASSQGPATPYEQYF
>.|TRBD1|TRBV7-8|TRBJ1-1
TGTGCCAGCAGCAAGCAGGGGGAGGTCACTGAAGCTTTCTTT
CASSKQGEVTEAFF
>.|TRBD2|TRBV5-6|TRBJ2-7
TGTGCCAGCAACTTAGCGGGACTCGAGCAGTACTTC
CASNLAGLEQYF
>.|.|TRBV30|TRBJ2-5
TGTGCCTGGAGTGGGCGGGGAGAGACCCAGTACTTC
CAWSGRGETQYF
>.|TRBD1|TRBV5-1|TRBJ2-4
TGCGCCAGCTCAATGACAGGGGGCGCTTCCAAAAACATTCAGTACTTC
CASSMTGGASKNIQYF
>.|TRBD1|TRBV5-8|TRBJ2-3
TGTGCCAGCAGCTTGGTGGGGGACAGATCCACAGATACGCAGTATTTT
CASSLVGDRSTDTQYF
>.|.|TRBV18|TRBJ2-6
TGTGCCAGCTCGAAGACACGGGGGTCTGGAGGGGCCAACGTCCTGACTTTC
CASSKTRGSGGANVLTF
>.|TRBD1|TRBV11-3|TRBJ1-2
TGTGCCAGCAGCAGACAGGGAGGAAGCGGCTACACCTTC
CASSRQGGSGYTF
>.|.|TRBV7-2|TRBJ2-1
TGTGCCAGCAGCTGGAGGGGACCCAACGAGCAGTTCTTC
CASSWRGPNEQFF
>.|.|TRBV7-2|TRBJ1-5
TGTGCCAGCAGCTTAGCGGAGTACGGAAATCAGCCCCAGCATTTT
CASSLAEYGNQPQHF
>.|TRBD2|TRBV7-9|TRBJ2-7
TGTGCCAGCAGCTCCACACAAGCGGGGGCGCGTTACGAGCAGTACTTC
CASSSTQAGARYEQYF
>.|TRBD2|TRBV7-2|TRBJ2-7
TGTGCCAGCAGCTTAAGCTGGGCAGCGGGGTCCTACGAGCAGTACTTC
CASSLSWAAGSYEQYF
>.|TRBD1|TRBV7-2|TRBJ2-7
TGTGCCAGCAGCCTCCCAGGGGGCGCTGACTACGAGCAGTACTTC
CASSLPGGADYEQYF
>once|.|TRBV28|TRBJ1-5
TGTGCCAGCAGTTTACGCGATCAGCCCCAGCATTTT
CASSLRDQPQHF
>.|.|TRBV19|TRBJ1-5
TGTGCCAGTAGTATAGAACAGCAGGGCGTAAGCAATCAGCCCCAGCATTTT
CASSIEQQGVSNQPQHF
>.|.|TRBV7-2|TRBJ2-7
TGTGCCAGCAGCTCCCCTCTAGTCAGTCGTTACGAGCAGTACTTC
CASSSPLVSRYEQYF
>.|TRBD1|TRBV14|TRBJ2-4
TGTGCCAGCAGCCAAGAAGGGACAGATATAGCCAAAAACATTCAGTACTTC
CASSQEGTDIAKNIQYF
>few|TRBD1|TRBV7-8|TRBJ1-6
TGTGCCAGCAGCTCCCCGCCAGGGGGCACCTATAATTCACCCCTCCACTTT
CASSSPPGGTYNSPLHF